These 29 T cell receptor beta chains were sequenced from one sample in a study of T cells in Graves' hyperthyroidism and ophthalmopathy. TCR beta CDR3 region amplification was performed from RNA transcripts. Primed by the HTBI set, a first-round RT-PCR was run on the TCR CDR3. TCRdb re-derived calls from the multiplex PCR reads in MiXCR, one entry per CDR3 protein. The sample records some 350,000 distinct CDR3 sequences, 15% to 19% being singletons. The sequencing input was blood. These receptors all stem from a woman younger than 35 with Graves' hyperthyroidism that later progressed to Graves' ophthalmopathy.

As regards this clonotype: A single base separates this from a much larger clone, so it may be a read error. CDR3 coding DNA: TGCAGTGCTAGAGAGATAAGGGGGCCTGGAGAACTAGCGGGAGGGCCGGCTTCCTACGAGCAGTACTTC. Residues: CSAREIRGPGELAGGPASYEQYF. V usage is TRBV20-1 and J usage is TRBJ2-7; 13 bases map to TRBD2. V was clipped by 0 bases and J by 1 base; unmatched bases: 24. From germline, CDR1 is DFQATT and CDR2 SNEGSKA (reference sequence). The length of the CDR3 is 23 residues.

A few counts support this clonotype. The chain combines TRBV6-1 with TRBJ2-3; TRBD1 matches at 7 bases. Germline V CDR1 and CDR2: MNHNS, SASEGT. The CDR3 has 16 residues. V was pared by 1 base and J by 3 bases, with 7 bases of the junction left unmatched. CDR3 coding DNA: TGTGCCAGCAGTGAAGGTCCAGGGGGTGTGACAGATACGCAGTATTTT. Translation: CASSEGPGGVTDTQYF.

The CDR3 is CASSGVAGEADTQYF. The CDR3 DNA reads as TGTGCCAGCAGCGGAGTAGCGGGAGAAGCAGATACGCAGTATTTT. This chain uses TRBV7-6 with TRBJ2-3, with 9 bases aligning to TRBD2. CDR1 is SGHVS and CDR2 is FNYEAQ in the germline V gene. J lost 4 bases, V lost 5 bases, and 7 bases had no gene match. CDR3 size: 15 residues.

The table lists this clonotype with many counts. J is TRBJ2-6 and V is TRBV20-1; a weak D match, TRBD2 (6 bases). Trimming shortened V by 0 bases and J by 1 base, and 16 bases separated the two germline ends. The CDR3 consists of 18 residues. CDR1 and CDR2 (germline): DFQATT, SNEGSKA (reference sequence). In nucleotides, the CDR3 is TGCAGTGCTAGAGAGAGACAGCGGGTTTTGTCTGGGGCCAACGTCCTGACTTTC. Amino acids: CSARERQRVLSGANVLTF.

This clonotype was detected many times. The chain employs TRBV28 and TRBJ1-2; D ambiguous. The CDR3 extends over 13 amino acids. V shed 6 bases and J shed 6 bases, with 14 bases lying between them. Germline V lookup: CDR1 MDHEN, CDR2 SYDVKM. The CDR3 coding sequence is TGTGCCAGCAGCCTCGGGGAAGGAGATGGCTACACCTTC. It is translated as CASSLGEGDGYTF.

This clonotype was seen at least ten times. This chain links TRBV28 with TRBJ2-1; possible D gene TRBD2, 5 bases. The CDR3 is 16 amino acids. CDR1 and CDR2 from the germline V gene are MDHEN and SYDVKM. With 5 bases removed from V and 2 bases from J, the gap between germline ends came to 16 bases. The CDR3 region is CASSTPGLYPYNEQFF. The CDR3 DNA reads TGTGCCAGCAGTACCCCTGGACTGTATCCCTACAATGAGCAGTTCTTC.

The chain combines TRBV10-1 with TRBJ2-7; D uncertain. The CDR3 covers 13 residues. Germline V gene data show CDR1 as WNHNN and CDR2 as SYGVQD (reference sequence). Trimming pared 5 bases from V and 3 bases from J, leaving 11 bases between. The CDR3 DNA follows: TGCGCCAGCAGTAATGACGGAGACTACGAGCAGTACTTC. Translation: CASSNDGDYEQYF.

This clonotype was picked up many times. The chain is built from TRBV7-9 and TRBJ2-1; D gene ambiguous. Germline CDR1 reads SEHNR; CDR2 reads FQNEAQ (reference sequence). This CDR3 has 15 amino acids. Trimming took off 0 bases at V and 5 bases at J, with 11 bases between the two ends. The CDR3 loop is CASSLARTTHNEQFF. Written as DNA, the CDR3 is TGTGCCAGCAGCTTAGCCAGAACTACGCACAATGAGCAGTTCTTC.

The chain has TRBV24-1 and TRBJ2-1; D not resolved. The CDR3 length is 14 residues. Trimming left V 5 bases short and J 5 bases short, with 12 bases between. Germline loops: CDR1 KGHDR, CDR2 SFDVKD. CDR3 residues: CATSGWARNNEQFF. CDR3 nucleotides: TGTGCCACCAGTGGTTGGGCGAGAAACAATGAGCAGTTCTTC.

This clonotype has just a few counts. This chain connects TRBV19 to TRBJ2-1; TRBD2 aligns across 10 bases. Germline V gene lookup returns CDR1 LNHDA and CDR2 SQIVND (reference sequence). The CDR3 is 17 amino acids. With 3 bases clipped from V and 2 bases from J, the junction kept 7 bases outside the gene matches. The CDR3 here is CASSIRLAGGAYNEQFF. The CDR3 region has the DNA TGTGCCAGTAGTATTCGGTTAGCGGGAGGTGCCTACAATGAGCAGTTCTTC.

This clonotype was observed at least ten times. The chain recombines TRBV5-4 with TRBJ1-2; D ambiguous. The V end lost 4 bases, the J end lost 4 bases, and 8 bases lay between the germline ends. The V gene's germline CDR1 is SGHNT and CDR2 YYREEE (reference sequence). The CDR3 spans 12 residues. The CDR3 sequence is CASSPIGYGYTF. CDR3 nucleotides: TGTGCCAGCAGCCCGATTGGCTATGGCTACACCTTC.

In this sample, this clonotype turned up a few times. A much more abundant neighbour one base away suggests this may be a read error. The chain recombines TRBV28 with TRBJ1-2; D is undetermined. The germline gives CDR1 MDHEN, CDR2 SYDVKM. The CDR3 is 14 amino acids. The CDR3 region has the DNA TGTACCAGCAGTTTGCCAGGAGCTAACTATGGCTACACCTTC. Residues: CTSSLPGANYGYTF.

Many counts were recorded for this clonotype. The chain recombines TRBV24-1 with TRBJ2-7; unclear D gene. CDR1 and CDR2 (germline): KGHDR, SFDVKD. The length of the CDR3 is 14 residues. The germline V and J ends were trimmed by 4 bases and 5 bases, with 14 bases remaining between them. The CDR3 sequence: CATSEGEPYDEQYF. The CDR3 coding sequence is TGTGCCACCAGTGAAGGCGAGCCGTACGACGAGCAGTACTTC.

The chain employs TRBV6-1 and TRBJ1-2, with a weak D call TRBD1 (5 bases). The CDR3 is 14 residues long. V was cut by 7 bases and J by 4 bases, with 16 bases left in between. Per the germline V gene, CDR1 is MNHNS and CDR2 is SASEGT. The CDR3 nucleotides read TGTGCCAGCACCGAGACGAGGGACGGCTATGGCTACACCTTC. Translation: CASTETRDGYGYTF.

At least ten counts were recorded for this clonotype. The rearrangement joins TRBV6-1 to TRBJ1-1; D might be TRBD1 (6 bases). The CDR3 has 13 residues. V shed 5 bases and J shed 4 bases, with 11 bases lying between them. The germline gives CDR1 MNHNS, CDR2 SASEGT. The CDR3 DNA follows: TGTGCCAGCAGTTACAAACAGGGCACTGAAGCTTTCTTT. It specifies CASSYKQGTEAFF.

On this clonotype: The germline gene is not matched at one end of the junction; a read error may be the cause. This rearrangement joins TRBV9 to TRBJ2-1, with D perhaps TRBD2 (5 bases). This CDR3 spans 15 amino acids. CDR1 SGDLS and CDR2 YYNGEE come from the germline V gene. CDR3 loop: CASGVASNVVGEQFF. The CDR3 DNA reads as TGTGCCAGCGGCGTAGCGAGTAATGTGGTGGGTGAGCAGTTCTTC. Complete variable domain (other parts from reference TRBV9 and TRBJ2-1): DSGVTQTPKHLITATGQRVTLRCSPRSGDLSVYWYQQSLDQGLQFLIQYYNGEERAKGNILERFSAQQFPDLHSELNLSSLELGDSALYFCASGVASNVVGEQFFGPGTRLTVL.

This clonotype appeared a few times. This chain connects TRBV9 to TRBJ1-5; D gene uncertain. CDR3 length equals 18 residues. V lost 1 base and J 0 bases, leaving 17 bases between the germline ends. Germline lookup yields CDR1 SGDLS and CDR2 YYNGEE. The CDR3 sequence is CASSVLGIRPYSNQPQHF. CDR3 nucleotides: TGTGCCAGCAGCGTACTGGGGATTAGGCCCTATAGCAATCAGCCCCAGCATTTT.

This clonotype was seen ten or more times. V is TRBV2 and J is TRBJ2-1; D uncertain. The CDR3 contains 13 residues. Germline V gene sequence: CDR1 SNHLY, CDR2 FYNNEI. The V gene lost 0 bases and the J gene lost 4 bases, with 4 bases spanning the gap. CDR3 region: CASSEAPYNEQFF. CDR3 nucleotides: TGTGCCAGCAGTGAAGCGCCGTACAATGAGCAGTTCTTC.

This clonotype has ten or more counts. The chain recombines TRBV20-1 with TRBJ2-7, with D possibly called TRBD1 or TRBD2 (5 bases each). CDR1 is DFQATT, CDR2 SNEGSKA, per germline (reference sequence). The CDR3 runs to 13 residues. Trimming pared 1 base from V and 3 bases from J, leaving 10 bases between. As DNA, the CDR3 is TGCAGTGCTAGAGGGGACCTGGACTACGAGCAGTACTTC. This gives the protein CSARGDLDYEQYF.

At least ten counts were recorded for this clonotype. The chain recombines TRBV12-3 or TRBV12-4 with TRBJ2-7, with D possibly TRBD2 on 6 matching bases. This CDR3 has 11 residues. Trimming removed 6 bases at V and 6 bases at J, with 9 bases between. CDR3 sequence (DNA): TGTGCCAGCAGCCAGGGACTCGAGCAGTACTTC. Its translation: CASSQGLEQYF.

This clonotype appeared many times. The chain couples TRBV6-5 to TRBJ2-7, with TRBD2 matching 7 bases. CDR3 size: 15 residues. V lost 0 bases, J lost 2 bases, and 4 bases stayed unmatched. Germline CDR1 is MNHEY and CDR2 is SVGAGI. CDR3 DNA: TGTGCCAGCAGTTACTCCGGGGGGACTACCTACGAGCAGTACTTC. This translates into CASSYSGGTTYEQYF.

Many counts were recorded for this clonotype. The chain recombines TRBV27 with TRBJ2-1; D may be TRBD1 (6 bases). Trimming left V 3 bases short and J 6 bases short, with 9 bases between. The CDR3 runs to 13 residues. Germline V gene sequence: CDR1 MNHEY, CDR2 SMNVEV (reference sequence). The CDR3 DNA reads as TGTGCCAGCAGTTTGGTGGGGGCCAATGAGCAGTTCTTC. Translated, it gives CASSLVGANEQFF.

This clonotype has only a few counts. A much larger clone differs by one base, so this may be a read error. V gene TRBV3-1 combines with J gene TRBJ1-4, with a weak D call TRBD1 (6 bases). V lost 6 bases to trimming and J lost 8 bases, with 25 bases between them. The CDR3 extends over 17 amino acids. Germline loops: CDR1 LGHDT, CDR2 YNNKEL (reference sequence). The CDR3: CASSEEIRGAKGEKLFF. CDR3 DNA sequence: TGTGCCAGCAGTGAAGAAATACGGGGGGCCAAGGGGGAAAAACTGTTTTTT.

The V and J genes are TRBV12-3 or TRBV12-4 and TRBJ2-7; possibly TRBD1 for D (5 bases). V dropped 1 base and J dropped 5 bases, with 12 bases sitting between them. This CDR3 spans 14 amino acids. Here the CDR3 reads CASSLGPRANEQYF. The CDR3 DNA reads TGTGCCAGCAGTTTAGGCCCCAGGGCCAACGAGCAGTACTTC.

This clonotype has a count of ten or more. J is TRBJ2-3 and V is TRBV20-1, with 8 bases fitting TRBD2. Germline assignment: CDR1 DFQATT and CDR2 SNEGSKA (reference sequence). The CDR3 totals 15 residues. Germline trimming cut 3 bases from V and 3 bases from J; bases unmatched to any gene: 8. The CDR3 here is CSASYPGLGTDTQYF. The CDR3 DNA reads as TGCAGTGCTAGTTACCCGGGACTAGGGACAGATACGCAGTATTTT.

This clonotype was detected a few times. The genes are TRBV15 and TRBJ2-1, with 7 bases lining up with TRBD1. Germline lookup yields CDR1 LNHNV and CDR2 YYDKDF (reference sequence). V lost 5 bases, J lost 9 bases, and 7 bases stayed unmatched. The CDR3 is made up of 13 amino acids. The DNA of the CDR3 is TGTGCCACCAGCGGGACAGTAACGGGTGAGCAGTTCTTC. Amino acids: CATSGTVTGEQFF.

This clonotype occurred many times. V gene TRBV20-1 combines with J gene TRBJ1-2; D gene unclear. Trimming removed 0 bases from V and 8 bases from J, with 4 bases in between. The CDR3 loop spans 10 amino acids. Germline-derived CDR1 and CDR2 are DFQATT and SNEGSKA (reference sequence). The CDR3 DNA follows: TGCAGTGCTAGAGATGTCGGCTACACCTTC. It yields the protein CSARDVGYTF.

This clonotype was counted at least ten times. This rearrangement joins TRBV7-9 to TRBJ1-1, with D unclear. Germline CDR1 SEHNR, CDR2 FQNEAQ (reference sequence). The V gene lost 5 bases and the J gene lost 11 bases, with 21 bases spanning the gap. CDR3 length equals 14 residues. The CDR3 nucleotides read TGTGCCAGCAGCCCCAGGCGGGAGGTTCAAGTGGCTTTCTTT. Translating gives CASSPRREVQVAFF.

The CDR3 loop is CASSVGTSGGPYEQYF. The CDR3 region has the DNA TGTGCCAGCAGCGTAGGGACTAGCGGGGGCCCCTACGAGCAGTACTTC. The V and J genes are TRBV9 and TRBJ2-7; 13 nucleotides match TRBD2. Germline values: CDR1 SGDLS, CDR2 YYNGEE. Trimming took 0 bases from V and 2 from J; bases not matched to a gene: 2. The CDR3 is made up of 16 amino acids.